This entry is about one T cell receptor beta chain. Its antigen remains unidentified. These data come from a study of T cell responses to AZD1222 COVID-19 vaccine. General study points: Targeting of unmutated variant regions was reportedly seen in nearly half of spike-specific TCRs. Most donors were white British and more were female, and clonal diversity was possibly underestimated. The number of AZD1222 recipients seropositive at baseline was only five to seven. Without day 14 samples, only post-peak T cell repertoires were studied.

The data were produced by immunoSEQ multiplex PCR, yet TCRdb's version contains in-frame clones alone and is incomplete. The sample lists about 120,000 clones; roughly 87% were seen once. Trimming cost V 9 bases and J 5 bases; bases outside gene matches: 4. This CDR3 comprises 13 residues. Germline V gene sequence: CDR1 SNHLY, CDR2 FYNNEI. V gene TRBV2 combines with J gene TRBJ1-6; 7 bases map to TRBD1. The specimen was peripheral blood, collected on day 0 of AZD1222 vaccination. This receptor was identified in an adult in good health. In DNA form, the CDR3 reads TGTGCCAGGGGGACAGACGATAATTCACCCCTCCACTTT. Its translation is CARGTDDNSPLHF.